This T cell receptor beta chain was sequenced for a study of identical twins (TCRdb year 2016). Regarding the complete study: To test whether fetal clonotypes persist, this study deep-sequenced TCR alpha and beta repertoires from monozygotic twins, from unrelated adults of various ages, and from cord blood. To rule out contamination, replicate twin experiments were performed at different times with different library preparation protocols.

To prepare the library, 5' RACE was applied. The run used an Illumina HiSeq 2000. A universal primer binding site was added through template switching, and the final cDNA carried a unique molecular identifier so that TCR cDNA molecules could be counted accurately. Specific primers in the conserved constant-segment region were used to synthesize first-strand cDNA for the TCR alpha and beta chains. Each cDNA library was double barcoded, with a SMART-Mk sample barcode plus Illumina barcodes, to control for contamination. TruSeq adapter sequences, together with Illumina sample barcodes, were added in two successive PCR steps. Sequencing of the TCR alpha and beta cDNA libraries was done on the Illumina HiSeq platform using custom primers. Per the source publication's procedure: Raw reads were processed with MiGEC to extract unique molecular identifiers, and MiXCR was used to determine CDR3 positions. Recombination models were inferred per individual with the repgenHMM and IGoR tools using an EM algorithm. The analysis of shared clonotypes was done with the tcR package in R, with sharing normalized by the product of cloneset sizes. Out-of-frame nonproductive sequences were analyzed to study raw recombination free of thymic and clonal selection effects. The raw public data were reprocessed by TCRdb itself: fastp quality trimming at Q25, MiXCR clonotype calling, in-frame beta chains only. Duplicate CDR3 protein sequences are folded into a single record with the most common DNA and genes. These V and J calls are TCRdb output, not the study's own analysis. The sample records about 920,000 distinct CDR3 sequences, 10% to 15% of which are singletons. Of the sample, around 1.6% is held by the ten largest clones.

All donors were healthy Caucasians. The twin cohort consisted of three pairs of female monozygotic twins, all aged roughly 18 to 30 years. Peripheral blood mononuclear cells were used as the source from which RNA for TCR libraries was isolated. Reading the germline V gene (reference sequence) gives CDR1 SEHNR and CDR2 FQNEAQ. The CDR3 runs 15 amino acids, cysteine and phenylalanine included. The CDR3 DNA has 45 bases and is translated from base 1. Trimming costs V 5 bases and J 1 base, and their ends lie 14 bases apart. This clonotype was detected many times. The clone's antigen remains unknown. The record has no base qualities; no much larger clone is one base away. Summary of the overall study and its limitations: Because the same donors could not be followed over many years, conclusions were based on cross-sectional statistical analysis. Zero-insertion analyses could be partly confounded by invariant T cells such as MAIT and iNKT, though diverse VJ usage argued against such confounding for most clonotypes. Out-of-frame TCR alpha sharing in monozygotic twins was systematically underestimated by recombination models, whereas sharing between unrelated individuals was in agreement with the recombination models. Compared with coincidental sharing between unrelated individuals, out-of-frame TCR alpha sequences shared between twins had an excess of sequences with low generation probability. The excess sharing between twins in beta out-of-frame sequences was weaker because fewer shared sequences reduced the signal-to-noise ratio. Abundant cord blood beta clonotypes carried fewer insertions; young adult naive repertoires showed a weaker similar trend, while memory repertoires showed none.

This same sample was also taken into another study, of yellow fever vaccine responses in identical twins. As that second paper reports: According to the authors, the vaccine-induced T cell response in identical twins seemed to be partly convergent and partly specific to each individual. Focusing on identical twins, the study followed the T cell clones that responded to the vaccine, and did so with precision.

The receptor was derived from a young woman in good health. Rearrangement joined TRBV7-9 to TRBJ1-1; the D gene is unclear. Input material: PBMCs. For the CDR3, the sequence is CASSPVAVSNTEAFF. The sequence in DNA is TGTGCCAGCAGCCCGGTAGCGGTTTCGAACACTGAAGCTTTCTTT.